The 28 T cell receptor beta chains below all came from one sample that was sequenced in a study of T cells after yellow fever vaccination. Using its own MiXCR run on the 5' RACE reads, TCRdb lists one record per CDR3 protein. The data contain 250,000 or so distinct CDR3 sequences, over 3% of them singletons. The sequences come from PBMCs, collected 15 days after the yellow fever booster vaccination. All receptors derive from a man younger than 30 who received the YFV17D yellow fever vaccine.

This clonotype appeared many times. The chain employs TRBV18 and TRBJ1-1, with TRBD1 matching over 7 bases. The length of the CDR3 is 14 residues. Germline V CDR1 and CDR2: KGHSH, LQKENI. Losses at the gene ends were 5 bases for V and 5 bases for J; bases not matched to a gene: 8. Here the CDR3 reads CASSEGTESTEAFF. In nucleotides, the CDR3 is TGTGCCAGCTCAGAAGGGACAGAGAGTACTGAAGCTTTCTTT.

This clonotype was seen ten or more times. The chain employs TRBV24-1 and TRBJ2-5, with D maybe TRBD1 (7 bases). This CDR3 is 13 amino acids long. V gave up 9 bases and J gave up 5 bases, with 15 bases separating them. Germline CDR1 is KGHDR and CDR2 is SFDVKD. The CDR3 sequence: CATSTGEEETQYF. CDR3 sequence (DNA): TGTGCCACCTCTACAGGGGAGGAGGAGACCCAGTACTTC.

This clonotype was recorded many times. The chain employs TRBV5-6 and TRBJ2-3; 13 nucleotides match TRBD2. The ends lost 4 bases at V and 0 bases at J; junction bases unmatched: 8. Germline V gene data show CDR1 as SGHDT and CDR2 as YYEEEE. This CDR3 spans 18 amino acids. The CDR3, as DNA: TGTGCCAGCAGCCTGAAGACTAGCGGGGGGACTAGCACAGATACGCAGTATTTT. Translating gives CASSLKTSGGTSTDTQYF.

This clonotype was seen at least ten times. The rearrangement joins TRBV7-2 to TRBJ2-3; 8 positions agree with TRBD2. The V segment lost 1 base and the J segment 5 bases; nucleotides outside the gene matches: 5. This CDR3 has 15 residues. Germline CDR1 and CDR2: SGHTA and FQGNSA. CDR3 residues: CASSLVAGGGDTQYF. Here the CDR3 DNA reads TGTGCCAGCAGCTTAGTTGCCGGGGGGGGAGATACGCAGTATTTT. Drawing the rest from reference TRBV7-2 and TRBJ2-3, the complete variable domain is GAGVSQSPSNKVTEKGKDVELRCDPISGHTALYWYRQSLGQGLEFLIYFQGNSAPDKSGLPSDRFSAERTGGSVSTLTIQRTQQEDSAVYLCASSLVAGGGDTQYFGPGTRLTVL.

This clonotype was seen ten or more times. CDR3 sequence reads: CASSLESGAGFSSTDTQYF. The CDR3 DNA is TGCGCCAGCAGCTTGGAATCTGGGGCCGGATTCTCTAGCACAGATACGCAGTATTTT. The chain recombines TRBV5-1 with TRBJ2-3; a possible D gene is TRBD1 (5 bases). CDR1 and CDR2 from the germline V gene are SGHRS and YFSETQ. Trimming shortened V by 0 bases and J by 0 bases, and 20 bases separated the two germline ends. This CDR3 contains 19 residues. Variable domain in full (rest from reference TRBV5-1 and TRBJ2-3): KAGVTQTPRYLIKTRGQQVTLSCSPISGHRSVSWYQQTPGQGLQFLFEYFSETQRNKGNFPGRFSGRQFSNSRSEMNVSTLELGDSALYLCASSLESGAGFSSTDTQYFGPGTRLTVL.

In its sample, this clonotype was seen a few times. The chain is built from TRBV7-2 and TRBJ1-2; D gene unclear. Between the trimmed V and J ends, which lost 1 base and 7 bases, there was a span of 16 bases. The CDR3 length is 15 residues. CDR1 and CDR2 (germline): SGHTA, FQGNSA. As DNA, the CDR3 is TGTGCCAGCAGCTTAGGAGGCTTTGAGGGTGTTGGCTACACCTTC. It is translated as CASSLGGFEGVGYTF.

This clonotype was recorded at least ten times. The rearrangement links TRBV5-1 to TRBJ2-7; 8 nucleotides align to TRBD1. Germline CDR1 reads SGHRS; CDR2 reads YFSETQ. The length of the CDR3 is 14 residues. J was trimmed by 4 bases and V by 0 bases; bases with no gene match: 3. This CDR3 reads CASSLGTGPYEQYV. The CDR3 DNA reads TGCGCCAGCAGCTTGGGGACAGGGCCGTACGAGCAGTACGTC.

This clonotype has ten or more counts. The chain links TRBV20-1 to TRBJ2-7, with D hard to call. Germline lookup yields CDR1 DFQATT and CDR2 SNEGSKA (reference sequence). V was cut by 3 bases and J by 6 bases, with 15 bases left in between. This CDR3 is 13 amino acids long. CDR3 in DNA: TGCAGTGCTAGCGAGACTCACCGGTCCGAGCAGTACTTC. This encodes CSASETHRSEQYF.

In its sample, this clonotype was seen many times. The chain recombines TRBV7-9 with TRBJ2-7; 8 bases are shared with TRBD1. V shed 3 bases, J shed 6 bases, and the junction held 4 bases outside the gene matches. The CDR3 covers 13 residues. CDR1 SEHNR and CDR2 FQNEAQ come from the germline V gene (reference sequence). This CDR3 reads CASSFQGAVEQYV. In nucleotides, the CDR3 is TGTGCCAGCAGCTTCCAGGGGGCTGTCGAGCAGTACGTC.

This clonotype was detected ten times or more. CDR3 nucleotides: TGCGCCAGCAGCGCAACAGTGACGAATGAAAAACTGTTTTTT. Translating it yields CASSATVTNEKLFF. The chain recombines TRBV5-1 with TRBJ1-4; no clear D gene. V gave up 4 bases and J gave up 5 bases, with 12 bases separating them. The germline gives CDR1 SGHRS, CDR2 YFSETQ. The CDR3 extends over 14 amino acids.

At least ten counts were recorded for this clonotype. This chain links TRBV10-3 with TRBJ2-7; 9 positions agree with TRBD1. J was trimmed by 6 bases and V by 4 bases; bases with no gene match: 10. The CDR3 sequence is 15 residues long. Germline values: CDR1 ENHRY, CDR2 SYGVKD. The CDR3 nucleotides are TGTGCCATCAGTGGGGGGCGGGACAGGGCGTCCGAGCAGTACTTC. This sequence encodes CAISGGRDRASEQYF.

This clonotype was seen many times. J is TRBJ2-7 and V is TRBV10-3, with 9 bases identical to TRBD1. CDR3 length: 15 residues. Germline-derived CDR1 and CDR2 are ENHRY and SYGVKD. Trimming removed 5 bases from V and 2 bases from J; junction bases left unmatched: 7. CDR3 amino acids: CAISTGGRGPYEQYV. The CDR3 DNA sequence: TGTGCCATCAGTACAGGGGGCAGGGGCCCCTACGAGCAGTACGTC.

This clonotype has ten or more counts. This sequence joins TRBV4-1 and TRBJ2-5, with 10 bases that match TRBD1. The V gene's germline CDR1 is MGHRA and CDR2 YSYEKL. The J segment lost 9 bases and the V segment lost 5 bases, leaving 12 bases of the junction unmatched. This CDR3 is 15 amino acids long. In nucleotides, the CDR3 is TGCGCCAGCAGCGAAGGACAGGGGGACTTGTGGGCCCAGTACTTC. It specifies CASSEGQGDLWAQYF.

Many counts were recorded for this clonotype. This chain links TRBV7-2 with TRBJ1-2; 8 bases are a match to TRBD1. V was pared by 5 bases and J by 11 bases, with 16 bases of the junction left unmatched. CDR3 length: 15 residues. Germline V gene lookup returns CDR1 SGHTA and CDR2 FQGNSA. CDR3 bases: TGTGCCAGCAGCCCGTGGGGGAGCAGGGGGCTAGGGTACACCTTC. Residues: CASSPWGSRGLGYTF.

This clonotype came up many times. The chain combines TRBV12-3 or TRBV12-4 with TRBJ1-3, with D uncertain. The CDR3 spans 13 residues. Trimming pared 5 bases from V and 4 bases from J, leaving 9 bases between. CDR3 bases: TGTGCCAGCAGTCGGGAGATGGGAAACACCATATATTTT. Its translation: CASSREMGNTIYF.

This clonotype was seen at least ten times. CDR3 sequence reads: CSATGTGGLDTQYF. The CDR3 DNA follows: TGCAGTGCTACTGGGACAGGGGGCTTAGATACGCAGTATTTT. The rearrangement links TRBV20-1 to TRBJ2-3; 12 bases match TRBD1. CDR3 size: 14 residues. Germline CDR1 DFQATT, CDR2 SNEGSKA (reference sequence). The V gene end was trimmed by 4 bases and the J gene end by 5 bases; junction bases not matched to a gene: 4.

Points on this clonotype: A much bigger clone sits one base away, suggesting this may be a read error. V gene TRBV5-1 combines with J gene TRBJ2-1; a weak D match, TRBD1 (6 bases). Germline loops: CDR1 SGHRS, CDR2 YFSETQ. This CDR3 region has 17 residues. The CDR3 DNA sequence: TGCGCCAGCAGCTCTACTGGGGGCTTAGGCTCCTTCAATGAGCAGTTCTTC. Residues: CASSSTGGLGSFNEQFF. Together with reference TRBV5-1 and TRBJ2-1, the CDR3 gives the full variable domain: KAGVTQTPRYLIKTRGQQVTLSCSPISGHRSVSWYQQTPGQGLQFLFEYFSETQRNKGNFPGRFSGRQFSNSRSEMNVSTLELGDSALYLCASSSTGGLGSFNEQFFGPGTRLTVL.

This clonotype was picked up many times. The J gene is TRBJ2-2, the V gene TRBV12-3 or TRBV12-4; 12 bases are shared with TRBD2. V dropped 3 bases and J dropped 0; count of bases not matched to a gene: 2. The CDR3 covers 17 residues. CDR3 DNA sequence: TGTGCCAGCAGTTTTTCTAGCGGGGGGGCGAACACCGGGGAGCTGTTTTTT. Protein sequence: CASSFSSGGANTGELFF.

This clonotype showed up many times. CDR3 sequence reads: CASSWGTSGADTQYF. As DNA, the CDR3 is TGCGCCAGCAGCTGGGGGACTAGCGGGGCAGATACGCAGTATTTT. The V gene is TRBV5-1, the J gene TRBJ2-3; the match to TRBD2 covers 13 bases. V shed 3 bases and J 4 bases; nucleotides not matched to a gene: 2. The CDR3 contains 15 residues. Germline values: CDR1 SGHRS, CDR2 YFSETQ.

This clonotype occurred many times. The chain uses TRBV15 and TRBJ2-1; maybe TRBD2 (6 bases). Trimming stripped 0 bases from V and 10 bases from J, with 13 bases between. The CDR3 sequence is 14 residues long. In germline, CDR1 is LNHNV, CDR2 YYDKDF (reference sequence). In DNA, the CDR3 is TGTGCCACCAGCAGAGAAACGGGAGCTCTCGAGCAGTTCTTC. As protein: CATSRETGALEQFF.

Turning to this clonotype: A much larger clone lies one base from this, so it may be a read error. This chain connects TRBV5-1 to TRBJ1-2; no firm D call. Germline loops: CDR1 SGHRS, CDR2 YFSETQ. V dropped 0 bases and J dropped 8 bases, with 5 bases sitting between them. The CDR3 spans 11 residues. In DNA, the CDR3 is TGCGCCAGCAGCTTGGAACAGGGCTACACCTTC. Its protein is CASSLEQGYTF.

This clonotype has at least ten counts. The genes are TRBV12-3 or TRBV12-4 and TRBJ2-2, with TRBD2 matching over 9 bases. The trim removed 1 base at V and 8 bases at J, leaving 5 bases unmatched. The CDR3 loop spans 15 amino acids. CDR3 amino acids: CASSLGGGDSGELFF. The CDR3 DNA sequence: TGTGCCAGCAGTTTAGGCGGGGGGGACTCGGGGGAGCTGTTTTTT.

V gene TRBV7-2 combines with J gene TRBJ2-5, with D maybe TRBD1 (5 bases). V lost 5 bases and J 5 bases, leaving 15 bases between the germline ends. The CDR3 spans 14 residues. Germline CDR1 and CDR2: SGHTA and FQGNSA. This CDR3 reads CASSQGPDWETQYF. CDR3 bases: TGTGCCAGCAGCCAGGGTCCCGACTGGGAGACCCAGTACTTC.

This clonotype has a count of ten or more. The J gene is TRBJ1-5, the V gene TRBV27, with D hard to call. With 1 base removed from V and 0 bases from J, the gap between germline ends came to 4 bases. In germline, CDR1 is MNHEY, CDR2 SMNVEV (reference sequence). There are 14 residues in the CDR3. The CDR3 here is CASSLYVSNQPQHF. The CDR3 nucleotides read TGTGCCAGCAGTTTATACGTTAGCAATCAGCCCCAGCATTTT.

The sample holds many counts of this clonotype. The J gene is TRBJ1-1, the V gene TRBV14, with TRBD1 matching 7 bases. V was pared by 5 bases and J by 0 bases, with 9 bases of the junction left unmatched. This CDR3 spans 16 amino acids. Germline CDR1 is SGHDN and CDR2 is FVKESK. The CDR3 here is CASSRGLTVMNTEAFF. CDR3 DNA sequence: TGTGCCAGCAGCAGGGGGCTTACCGTTATGAACACTGAAGCTTTCTTT.

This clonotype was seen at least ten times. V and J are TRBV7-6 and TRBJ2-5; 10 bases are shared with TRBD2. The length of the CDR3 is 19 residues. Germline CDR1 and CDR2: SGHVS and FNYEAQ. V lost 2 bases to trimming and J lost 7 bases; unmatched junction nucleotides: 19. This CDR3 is CASSLLAPTSGVLKGTQYF. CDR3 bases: TGTGCCAGCAGCTTACTAGCACCAACTAGCGGGGTTCTGAAAGGGACCCAGTACTTC.

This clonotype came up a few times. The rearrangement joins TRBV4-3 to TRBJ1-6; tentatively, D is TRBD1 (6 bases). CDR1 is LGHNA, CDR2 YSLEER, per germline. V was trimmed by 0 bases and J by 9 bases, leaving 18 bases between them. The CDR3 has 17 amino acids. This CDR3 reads CASSQDLTGTIGSPLHF. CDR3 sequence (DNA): TGCGCCAGCAGCCAAGATCTCACAGGGACTATAGGTTCACCCCTCCACTTT.

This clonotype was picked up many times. The CDR3 nucleotides are TGTGCCAGCAGTTACAATACCGGACAGGGTCTGTTTTTT. This gives the protein CASSYNTGQGLFF. The V gene is TRBV6-5, the J gene TRBJ1-4; TRBD1 agrees at 8 bases. Per germline, CDR1 MNHEY and CDR2 SVGAGI. The CDR3 sequence is 13 residues long. Trimming cost V 2 bases and J 14 bases; bases outside gene matches: 7.